Each of the 26 T cell receptor beta chains below was sequenced from the same sample in a study of vaccination and CD4 T cells after COVID-19. These TCRs are of unknown antigen specificity. Cultured CD4+ T cell DNA underwent sequencing with the Oncomine TCR Beta short-read assay. TCRdb processed the PCR reads anew with MiXCR; each CDR3 protein has one entry. The sample has 9,000 to 13,000 distinct CDR3 sequences; about 20% are singletons. Regarding treatment: 10-day PBMC culture with coronavirus spike peptide pools or control peptides (ViraFEST assay). The sequencing here drew on CD4+ T cells from blood, cultured in vitro, taken after SARS-CoV-2 vaccination. These receptors all stem from a human donor who had recovered from COVID-19.

This clonotype has more than one count but fewer than ten. This chain uses TRBV15 with TRBJ2-1, with D possibly being TRBD2 (7 bases). Trimming removed 5 bases from V and 6 bases from J, with 14 bases in between. This CDR3 has 14 residues. In germline, CDR1 is LNHNV, CDR2 YYDKDF (reference sequence). The CDR3 is CATSRGAGGNEQFF. The CDR3 DNA is TGTGCCACCAGCCGGGGGGCGGGCGGCAATGAGCAGTTCTTC.

DNA of the CDR3: TGTGCCAGTAGTAGTCCGGGGGGCCTCTACGAGCAGTACTTC. Translation gives CASSSPGGLYEQYF. The rearrangement uses TRBV19 and TRBJ2-7, with D tentatively TRBD2 (7 bases). This CDR3 is built from 14 residues. Germline V gene lookup returns CDR1 LNHDA and CDR2 SQIVND (reference sequence). V lost 4 bases and J lost 3, with 13 bases in between.

This clonotype has only a few counts. The gene calls are TRBV30 and TRBJ1-2; a weak D match, TRBD1 (6 bases). The V end lost 1 base, the J end lost 8 bases, and 14 bases lay between the germline ends. There are 13 residues in the CDR3. In germline, CDR1 is GTSNPN, CDR2 SVGIG (reference sequence). The CDR3 sequence is CAWSGRGRSGYTF. The CDR3 bases are TGTGCCTGGAGTGGCAGGGGTCGAAGCGGCTACACCTTC.

This clonotype was observed a handful of times. The V and J genes are TRBV6-5 and TRBJ1-1; D gene uncertain. Germline loops: CDR1 MNHEY, CDR2 SVGAGI. The V and J ends lost 0 bases and 0 bases respectively, with 11 bases between them. This CDR3 contains 16 residues. The CDR3 DNA is TGTGCCAGCAGTTACTCGATGCCCGGTATGAACACTGAAGCTTTCTTT. Translated, it gives CASSYSMPGMNTEAFF.

Only a few counts were recorded for this clonotype. V gene TRBV5-8 combines with J gene TRBJ2-3; 11 bases fit TRBD2. The CDR3 extends over 16 amino acids. CDR1 and CDR2 (germline): SGHTS, YDEGEE. V shed 4 bases and J 1 base; nucleotides not matched to a gene: 5. CDR3 region: CASSPGTSGRTDTQYF. The CDR3 DNA reads as TGTGCCAGCAGCCCCGGGACTAGCGGCCGCACAGATACGCAGTATTTT.

This CDR3 reads CASSLLEDEQFF. The CDR3 DNA reads as TGTGCCAGCAGTCTACTAGAGGATGAGCAGTTCTTC. The rearrangement joins TRBV28 to TRBJ2-1, with TRBD2 as a possible D gene (5 bases). CDR3 length: 12 residues. The germline V gene has CDR1 MDHEN and CDR2 SYDVKM. The ends were cut back, 5 bases at V and 8 bases at J, with 10 bases in the middle. Filled out from reference TRBV28 and TRBJ2-1, the complete variable domain reads DVKVTQSSRYLVKRTGEKVFLECVQDMDHENMFWYRQDPGLGLRLIYFSYDVKMKEKGDIPEGYSVSREKKERFSLILESASTNQTSMYLCASSLLEDEQFFGPGTRLTVL.

This clonotype was counted only a few times. The chain carries TRBV19 and TRBJ2-3; D unclear. CDR1 is LNHDA, CDR2 SQIVND, per germline (reference sequence). This CDR3 is built from 16 residues. The V end lost 5 bases, the J end lost 3 bases, and 18 bases lay between the germline ends. In DNA form, the CDR3 reads TGTGCCAGTAGTGCCAGACTCCTCCCAGCGACAGATACGCAGTATTTT. As protein: CASSARLLPATDTQYF.

This clonotype was seen a few times. The chain is built from TRBV4-3 and TRBJ1-3; D gene unclear. V was cut by 0 bases and J by 4 bases, with 4 bases left in between. The CDR3 contains 13 residues. The V gene's germline CDR1 is LGHNA and CDR2 YSLEER. The CDR3 DNA sequence: TGCGCCAGCAGCCAAGAGGGCGGAAACACCATATATTTT. This codes for CASSQEGGNTIYF.

This clonotype was seen more than once but under ten times. This sequence joins TRBV5-1 and TRBJ2-5; D possibly corresponds to TRBD2 (6 bases). Between the trimmed V and J ends, which lost 1 base and 1 base, there was a span of 14 bases. The CDR3 extends over 16 amino acids. Germline CDR1 and CDR2: SGHRS and YFSETQ. CDR3 residues: CASSLSLTSAQETQYF. The CDR3 region has the DNA TGCGCCAGCAGCTTGAGTTTGACTAGTGCCCAAGAGACCCAGTACTTC.

V and J are TRBV28 and TRBJ2-7; TRBD2 aligns across 8 bases. After removal of 6 bases from V and 4 bases from J, the junction contained 14 bases not matched to a gene. Looked up from germline, CDR1 is MDHEN and CDR2 is SYDVKM. There are 16 residues in the CDR3. CDR3 sequence: CASSSLSSGSLYEQYF. In DNA form, the CDR3 reads TGTGCCAGCAGCTCCCTGTCGAGCGGGAGTTTATACGAGCAGTACTTC. The full variable domain, rest sourced from reference TRBV28 and TRBJ2-7, is DVKVTQSSRYLVKRTGEKVFLECVQDMDHENMFWYRQDPGLGLRLIYFSYDVKMKEKGDIPEGYSVSREKKERFSLILESASTNQTSMYLCASSSLSSGSLYEQYFGPGTRLTVT.

In its sample, this clonotype is medium-sized. Here the CDR3 reads CASSLTGPSYEQYF. In DNA, the CDR3 is TGTGCCAGCAGCTTGACAGGGCCCTCCTACGAGCAGTACTTC. The V gene is TRBV7-2, the J gene TRBJ2-7, with 7 bases aligning to TRBD1. This CDR3 has 14 residues. J lost 0 bases, V lost 3 bases, and 2 bases had no gene match. Per the germline V gene, CDR1 is SGHTA and CDR2 is FQGNSA.

This clonotype was detected a few times. The DNA of the CDR3 is TGTGCCAGCAGACCGTCAGGTGATACGCAGTATTTT. This translates into CASRPSGDTQYF. The rearrangement uses TRBV27 and TRBJ2-3; unclear D gene. This CDR3 spans 12 amino acids. V gave up 6 bases and J gave up 6 bases, with 10 bases separating them. Germline V lookup: CDR1 MNHEY, CDR2 SMNVEV (reference sequence).

This clonotype came up a few times. The V and J genes are TRBV5-1 and TRBJ1-1; D not certain. V lost 4 bases and J lost 0, with 7 bases in between. CDR3 length: 13 residues. The germline V gene has CDR1 SGHRS and CDR2 YFSETQ. The CDR3, as DNA: TGCGCCAGCAGCGACGGTTTGAACACTGAAGCTTTCTTT. Translating gives CASSDGLNTEAFF.

This clonotype was counted only a few times. The chain couples TRBV6-2 or TRBV6-3 to TRBJ1-5; TRBD1 agrees at 7 bases. This CDR3 spans 15 amino acids. Germline lookup yields CDR1 MNHEY and CDR2 SVGEGT. J was trimmed by 5 bases and V by 4 bases; bases with no gene match: 8. The CDR3 region is CASSLAGGSYQPQHF. As DNA, the CDR3 is TGTGCCAGCAGTTTGGCAGGGGGTTCCTATCAGCCCCAGCATTTT.

This clonotype has only a few counts. V and J are TRBV19 and TRBJ2-7; D possibly corresponds to TRBD1 (6 bases). The CDR3 runs 20 residues. Trimming stripped 10 bases from V and 4 bases from J, with 38 bases between. CDR1 LNHDA and CDR2 SQIVND come from the germline V gene (reference sequence). CDR3 in DNA: TGTGCCACGAATAAGTCGAGTCATATTAGTTCGAGGACAGCCGATTACGAGCAGTACTTC. It translates to CATNKSSHISSRTADYEQYF.

This clonotype was observed a few times. The chain carries TRBV21-1 and TRBJ2-1; no DNA check was done on the table's D call, TRBD1. TRBV21-1 is shown as a pseudogene. This CDR3 contains 16 residues. The CDR3, as DNA: TGTGCCAGCAGCTCGCGGACAGGGAACTCCTACAATGAGCAGTTCTTC. This translates into CASSSRTGNSYNEQFF.

V and J are TRBV29-1 and TRBJ2-5; D is unresolved. Germline V CDR1 and CDR2: SQVTM, ANQGSEA. This CDR3 has 13 amino acids. Trimming took 1 base from V and 7 from J, leaving 13 bases between them. The CDR3 nucleotides read TGCAGCGTTGAAGGGTTCTTGACTGGGACCCAGTACTTC. Translating it yields CSVEGFLTGTQYF.

In this sample, this clonotype turned up a few times. The chain combines TRBV6-2 or TRBV6-3 with TRBJ2-2, with 8 bases lining up with TRBD2. In germline, CDR1 is MNHEY, CDR2 SVGEGT. The V and J ends lost 6 bases and 5 bases, in that order; junction bases with no gene match: 8. CDR3 length: 15 residues. The CDR3 sequence is CASSPPGGVTGELFF. CDR3 DNA: TGTGCCAGCAGCCCACCGGGGGGGGTAACCGGGGAGCTGTTTTTT.

The J gene is TRBJ1-1, the V gene TRBV6-4; no definite D call. Looked up from germline, CDR1 is MRHNA and CDR2 is SNTAGT. V was pared by 0 bases and J by 10 bases, with 6 bases between. CDR3 length: 11 amino acids. The CDR3 loop reads CASSDSRTAFF. CDR3 in DNA: TGTGCCAGCAGTGACTCAAGAACAGCTTTCTTT.

This clonotype was counted only a few times. This chain connects TRBV11-3 to TRBJ2-7; 7 bases map to TRBD1. Unmatched junction bases numbered 9, after V lost 5 bases and J lost 2 bases. This CDR3 is 15 amino acids long. Germline values: CDR1 SGHNT, CDR2 YENEEA. In nucleotides, the CDR3 is TGTGCCAGCAGCCCAGACGGACAGGAGACCTACGAGCAGTACTTC. Translated, it gives CASSPDGQETYEQYF.

The genes are TRBV30 and TRBJ1-1, with D possibly matching TRBD1 (6 bases). The length of the CDR3 is 14 residues. Trimming pared 4 bases from V and 3 bases from J, leaving 15 bases between. Germline CDR1 GTSNPN, CDR2 SVGIG (reference sequence). CDR3 amino acids: CAWTSRGLDTEAFF. In nucleotides, the CDR3 is TGTGCCTGGACTTCCCGGGGGCTGGACACTGAAGCTTTCTTT.

This sequence joins TRBV27 and TRBJ2-3; TRBD1 matches 7 bases. Germline CDR1 MNHEY, CDR2 SMNVEV (reference sequence). The V and J ends lost 10 bases and 3 bases, in that order; junction bases with no gene match: 10. CDR3 length: 14 amino acids. Written as DNA, the CDR3 is TGTGCCATCCGCCGGGACAGAAAGACAGATACGCAGTATTTT. This sequence encodes CAIRRDRKTDTQYF.

This clonotype was seen only a few times. This chain joins TRBV6-1 and TRBJ2-2, with TRBD2 identical over 13 bases. The CDR3 length is 15 residues. Losses at the gene ends were 7 bases for V and 5 bases for J; bases not matched to a gene: 4. Germline values: CDR1 MNHNS, CDR2 SASEGT. The CDR3 region is CASNRLAGGTGELFF. The CDR3 bases are TGTGCCAGCAATCGACTAGCGGGAGGAACCGGGGAGCTGTTTTTT.

The V gene is TRBV20-1, the J gene TRBJ1-1, with a possible D match to TRBD1 (5 bases). Germline loops: CDR1 DFQATT, CDR2 SNEGSKA (reference sequence). V lost 1 base and J lost 0, with 9 bases in between. CDR3 length: 14 amino acids. The CDR3 loop reads CSARVDRLNTEAFF. The CDR3 nucleotides are TGCAGTGCTAGAGTAGACAGATTGAACACTGAAGCTTTCTTT.

In this sample, this clonotype is large. The chain joins TRBV28 to TRBJ1-1; 8 nucleotides match TRBD1. V was pared by 3 bases and J by 0 bases, with 6 bases of the junction left unmatched. The CDR3 contains 16 residues. Germline V gene lookup returns CDR1 MDHEN and CDR2 SYDVKM. The CDR3 coding sequence is TGTGCCAGCAGTTTCAGGGGGCGTGGATTGAACACTGAAGCTTTCTTT. This gives the protein CASSFRGRGLNTEAFF.

The chain employs TRBV2 and TRBJ2-5; the D gene is possibly TRBD1 (7 bases). V lost 5 bases to trimming and J lost 5 bases, with 18 bases between them. Germline CDR1 reads SNHLY; CDR2 reads FYNNEI. CDR3 length: 15 amino acids. CDR3 amino acids: CASSYQGGSGETQYF. The DNA of the CDR3 is TGTGCCAGCAGTTACCAGGGGGGAAGTGGGGAGACCCAGTACTTC.